The entry below describes one T cell receptor (beta chain). The antigen is unknown. The record originates from a study of T cell responses to AZD1222 COVID-19 vaccine. Study-level points and caveats: At baseline, seropositivity was found in only a handful of AZD1222 recipients.

Germline CDR1 reads MDHEN; CDR2 reads SYDVKM. Between the trimmed V and J ends, which lost 6 bases and 6 bases, there was a span of 6 bases. This CDR3 is built from 12 residues. Libraries were prepared by immunoSEQ multiplex PCR; TCRdb keeps only in-frame clonotypes and omits some of them. Here the sample spans 150,000 or so clones, 70% to 90% being singletons. This sequence joins TRBV28 and TRBJ1-6; D gene ambiguous. The sequencing used peripheral blood, collected after recovery from COVID-19. The source of this sequence is an adult who had recovered from COVID-19. The CDR3 here is CASRGPNSPLHF. DNA of the CDR3: TGTGCCAGCAGGGGCCCTAATTCACCCCTCCACTTT.